A selection of T cell receptor beta chains follows, all from one sample in a study of early T cells in non-severe SARS-CoV-2 infection. MiXCR, run by TCRdb on the 5' RACE reads, gives a single entry per CDR3 protein. The profile shows 60,000 to 70,000 distinct CDR3 sequences, roughly 5% of them singletons. Source material: whole blood. These receptors were taken from an adult who was a healthcare worker with PCR-confirmed SARS-CoV-2 infection or an uninfected control (not recorded which). CDR3s include the opening cysteine and the closing phenylalanine or tryptophan. A D gene is named only where the DNA matches it firmly. Clone size is not always given. Where it is, it says once, few, many or a class for expanded clones.

TRBJ2-5 - TRBD1 TRBV7-9 CASTGQGWAETQYF
TRBJ2-1 many - TRBV20-1 CSARGHTRGEQFF
TRBJ2-7 many TRBD1 TRBV29-1 CSAKTGGNYEQYF
TRBJ1-2 - - TRBV19 CASSRREGIGGNYGYTF
TRBJ1-6 many - TRBV7-2 CASSLWGRESPLHF
TRBJ1-6 many TRBD1 TRBV19 CASSFRDRIEPLHF
TRBJ2-3 few - TRBV7-2 CASSLVRGLVDTQYF
TRBJ2-1 few - TRBV3-1 CASSQVITSEQFF
TRBJ1-5 few TRBD1 TRBV19 CASRDREVWRYNQPQHF
TRBJ2-1 - - TRBV7-2 CASSLFVGGTGNEQFF
TRBJ2-3 many - TRBV10-3 CAISPGDADTQYF
TRBJ1-3 few - TRBV30 CAWSVLPISSGNTIYF
TRBJ1-2 - - TRBV27 CASSGEGYGYTF
TRBJ2-1 few TRBD1 TRBV6-6 CASSSGQGRGNEQFF
TRBJ2-7 many - TRBV29-1 CSVISDRDEQYF
TRBJ2-7 - TRBD2 TRBV15 CATSRELSGRVRSYEQYF
TRBJ1-6 many - TRBV20-1 CSARDLLAGGGQNSPLHF
TRBJ2-2 many - TRBV7-2 CASSYHRAVSATGELFF
TRBJ1-1 - TRBD1 TRBV20-1 CSAFPGTGRTEAFF
TRBJ2-7 few - TRBV30 CAWSEGQASYEQYF
TRBJ1-1 few TRBD1 TRBV10-1 CASSPGQGITEAFF
TRBJ2-7 - TRBD1 TRBV29-1 CSALGQGDSYEQYF
TRBJ2-7 many TRBD1 TRBV29-1 CSVRQGPPHYEQYF
TRBJ2-7 many - TRBV12-3/TRBV12-4 CASSLIQTGKEQYF
TRBJ1-2 many - TRBV2 CASREGSYGYTF
TRBJ2-7 - TRBD2 TRBV20-1 CSARGSGVSYEQYF
TRBJ2-7 many TRBD1 TRBV7-9 CASSLALDRGAHEQYF